This T cell receptor (beta chain) was sequenced during a study of T-cell reconstitution after alpha-beta-depleted transplantation in children (dated by TCRdb to about 2016). Concerning the study at large: The study quantitatively tracked T-cell immune reconstitution after TCRalphabeta/CD19-depleted allogeneic hematopoietic cell transplantation in children using TCR repertoire profiling. The full study reports these points: The high TCRbeta diversity at day 60 in some patients was ascribed to recipient T cells and intrathymic progenitors that had survived conditioning. About two months after transplant, the apparently early recovery of alphabetaT-cell counts reportedly depended on just several hundred clones that had expanded rapidly and came from non-depleted graft cells. Over the following months the frequencies of hyperexpanded clones went down, and after one year T-cell counts and TCRbeta diversity were mostly credited to newly produced T cells.

The library was obtained by PCR. The instrument was an Illumina HiSeq 2500. Molecular barcoding was employed in the preparation of TCR libraries, with unique molecular identifiers being used to normalize TCRbeta repertoire quantification. TCRdb trimmed public reads at Q25 via fastp, called clones via MiXCR and kept in-frame beta chains. Every distinct CDR3 protein forms one entry, paired with its most common genes and DNA. For this sample the table gives about 200,000 distinct CDR3 sequences, of which roughly 8.3% were detected only once. The ten largest make up about 40% of the sample. This clonotype has just a few counts. What this receptor recognizes is not known. One base away there is no much larger clone; base qualities are not given. CDR1 and CDR2, per the germline V gene, are SGHVS and FQNEAQ. The trim is 5 bases for V and 0 bases for J, with a gap of 8 bases between the germline ends. From cysteine to phenylalanine, the CDR3 is 13 amino acids long. Just the 39-base CDR3 DNA is kept, in frame starting at base 1.

The treatment or condition tag for this specimen amounts to: allogeneic hematopoietic cell transplantation with graft depleted of TCRalphabeta T cells and CD19 B cells. TCRalphabeta/CD19-depleted allogeneic hematopoietic cell grafts were given to the transplant recipients, all of whom were children. This receptor was identified in a male patient aged 2-15 years who had a stem cell transplant for acute myeloid leukemia, so the T cells may come from the graft donor. Recombination joined TRBV7-8 with TRBJ2-7, with the D gene not clear enough to name. The sample was PBMCs, mostly from graft donor cells, taken 360 days after TCRalphabeta/CD19-depleted stem cell transplant. The CDR3 region has the sequence CASSTTRSYEQYF. The nucleotide sequence is TGTGCCAGCAGCACAACTCGCTCCTACGAGCAGTACTTC.